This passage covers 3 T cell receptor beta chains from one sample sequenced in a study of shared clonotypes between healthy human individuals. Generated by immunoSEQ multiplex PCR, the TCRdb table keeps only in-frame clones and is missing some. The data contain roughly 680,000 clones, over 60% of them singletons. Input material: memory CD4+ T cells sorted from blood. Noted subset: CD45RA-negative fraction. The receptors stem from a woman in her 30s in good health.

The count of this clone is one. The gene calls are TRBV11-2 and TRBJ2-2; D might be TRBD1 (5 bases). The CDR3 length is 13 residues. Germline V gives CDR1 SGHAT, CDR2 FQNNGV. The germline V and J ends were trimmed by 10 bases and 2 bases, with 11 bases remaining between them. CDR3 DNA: TGTGCCACCAAGGACACAAACACCGGGGAGCTGTTTTTT. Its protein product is CATKDTNTGELFF.

CDR3: CASSQDGRPNSPLHF. In DNA, the CDR3 is TGTGCCAGCAGCCAAGATGGGAGACCTAATTCACCCCTCCACTTT. The rearrangement joins TRBV14 to TRBJ1-6; D not certain. Germline V gene lookup returns CDR1 SGHDN and CDR2 FVKESK. With 0 bases removed from V and 6 bases from J, the gap between germline ends came to 9 bases. CDR3 length: 15 residues.

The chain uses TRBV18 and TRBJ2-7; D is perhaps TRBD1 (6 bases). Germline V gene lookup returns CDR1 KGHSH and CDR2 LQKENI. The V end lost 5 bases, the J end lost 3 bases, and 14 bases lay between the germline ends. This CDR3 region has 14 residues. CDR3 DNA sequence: TGTGCCAGCTCATCCCGGGACAAGAACTACGAGCAGTACTTC. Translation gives CASSSRDKNYEQYF.